This T cell receptor beta chain was found in a study of blood T cell repertoires in COVID-19. The ends were cut back, 6 bases at V and 2 bases at J, with 16 bases in the middle. This CDR3 region has 16 residues. The germline CDR1 and CDR2 sequences are ENHRY and SYGVKD. TCRdb's copy holds only in-frame clones and misses some; the assay was immunoSEQ multiplex PCR. Among around 250,000 clones, around 88% were seen once, and the ten largest hold roughly 5.2%. V usage is TRBV10-3 and J usage is TRBJ2-2; tentatively, D is TRBD2 (6 bases). The sequencing sample was made of peripheral blood. This clonotype was sampled from a woman of 80 years or more with COVID-19, enrolled during active disease. The CDR3 nucleotides are TGTGCCATCAGCGGGAGACAGATTATCAACACCGGGGAGCTGTTTTTT. As protein: CAISGRQIINTGELFF.